Each of the 8 T cell receptor beta chains below was sequenced from the same sample in a study of technical replicates of blood from a few donors. Sequenced by immunoSEQ multiplex PCR; TCRdb stores in-frame clones only, minus some. The sample gives about 69,000 clones, approximately 88% of which show up once; approximately 5% is in the top ten. Sequencing was done on a sample of PBMCs. The origin of the receptors is a human donor in good health. Some clones in this sample may be carry-over from other donors' samples.

The chain is built from TRBV19 and TRBJ2-3, with TRBD2 matching over 9 bases. The CDR3 runs to 14 residues. The ends lost 6 bases at V and 3 bases at J; junction bases unmatched: 4. The germline CDR1 and CDR2 sequences are LNHDA and SQIVND (reference sequence). Here the CDR3 DNA reads TGTGCCAGTAGCCTCACTAGCGGGACAGATACGCAGTATTTT. Its protein product is CASSLTSGTDTQYF.

The chain links TRBV2 to TRBJ2-5; 8 positions agree with TRBD2. Germline assignment: CDR1 SNHLY and CDR2 FYNNEI. The CDR3 extends over 14 amino acids. V lost 4 bases, J lost 7 bases, and 8 bases stayed unmatched. CDR3 bases: TGTGCCAGCAGTGCTAGCGGGTCGGGAGGGACCCAGTACTTC. This translates into CASSASGSGGTQYF.

The V gene is TRBV9, the J gene TRBJ2-1; TRBD2 matches 7 bases. V was pared by 0 bases and J by 0 bases, with 6 bases of the junction left unmatched. CDR1 is SGDLS, CDR2 YYNGEE, per germline. The CDR3 totals 17 residues. The CDR3 reads CASSVARGESSYNEQFF. CDR3 DNA sequence: TGTGCCAGCAGCGTAGCCCGGGGGGAGAGCTCCTACAATGAGCAGTTCTTC. Full variable domain (remainder filled in from reference TRBV9 and TRBJ2-1): DSGVTQTPKHLITATGQRVTLRCSPRSGDLSVYWYQQSLDQGLQFLIQYYNGEERAKGNILERFSAQQFPDLHSELNLSSLELGDSALYFCASSVARGESSYNEQFFGPGTRLTVL.

This chain uses TRBV4-3 with TRBJ2-3, with D tentatively TRBD1 (6 bases). Trimming shortened V by 0 bases and J by 0 bases, and 13 bases separated the two germline ends. The CDR3 spans 17 residues. The germline CDR1 and CDR2 sequences are LGHNA and YSLEER. This CDR3 reads CASSQEFGQTSTDTQYF. CDR3 nucleotide sequence: TGCGCCAGCAGCCAAGAGTTTGGACAGACTAGCACAGATACGCAGTATTTT.

This clone has more than one count but fewer than ten. The chain is built from TRBV6-5 and TRBJ1-4, with a weak D call TRBD1 (5 bases). Germline CDR1 reads MNHEY; CDR2 reads SVGAGI. This CDR3 is 15 amino acids long. Trimming took off 8 bases at V and 5 bases at J, with 18 bases between the two ends. The CDR3 region is CASGRRGSTNEKLFF. The CDR3 coding sequence is TGTGCCAGCGGAAGGAGGGGCAGCACGAATGAAAAACTGTTTTTT.

The CDR3 protein is CASSQTGLGANVLTF. The CDR3 region has the DNA TGTGCCAGCAGCCAAACAGGGCTTGGGGCCAACGTCCTGACTTTC. The chain links TRBV27 to TRBJ2-6; tentatively, D is TRBD1 (6 bases). Germline CDR1 MNHEY, CDR2 SMNVEV (reference sequence). With 6 bases removed from V and 3 bases from J, the gap between germline ends came to 12 bases. This CDR3 has 15 residues.

The count of this clone is one. CDR3 nucleotides: TGTGCCAGCATTGGCAGCGGCGAGCAGTACTTC. It encodes CASIGSGEQYF. This sequence joins TRBV25-1 and TRBJ2-7; TRBD2 might be the D (5 bases). This CDR3 contains 11 residues. The germline CDR1 and CDR2 sequences are MGHDK and SYGVNS. The ends were cut back, 7 bases at V and 6 bases at J, with 10 bases in the middle.

The chain employs TRBV7-2 and TRBJ2-1, with TRBD2 identical over 10 bases. V dropped 1 base and J dropped 5; count of bases not matched to a gene: 2. This CDR3 has 15 amino acids. The germline V gene has CDR1 SGHTA and CDR2 FQGNSA. The CDR3 coding sequence is TGTGCCAGCAGCTTAGTAGCGGGGGGACACAATGAGCAGTTCTTC. Encoded protein: CASSLVAGGHNEQFF.